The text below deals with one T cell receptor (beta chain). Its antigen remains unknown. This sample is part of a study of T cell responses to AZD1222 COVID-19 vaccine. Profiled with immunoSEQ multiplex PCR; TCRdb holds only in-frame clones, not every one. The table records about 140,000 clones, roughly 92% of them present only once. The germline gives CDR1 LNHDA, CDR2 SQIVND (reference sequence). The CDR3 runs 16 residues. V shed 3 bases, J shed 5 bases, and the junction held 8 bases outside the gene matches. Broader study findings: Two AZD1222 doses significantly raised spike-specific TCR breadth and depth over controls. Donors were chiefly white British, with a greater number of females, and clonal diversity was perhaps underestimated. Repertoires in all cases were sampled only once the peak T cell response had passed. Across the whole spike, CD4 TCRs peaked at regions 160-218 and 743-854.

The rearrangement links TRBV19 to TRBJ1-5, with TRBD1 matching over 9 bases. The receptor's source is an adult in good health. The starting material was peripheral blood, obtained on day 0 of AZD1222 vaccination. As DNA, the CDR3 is TGTGCCAGTAGTATTCGGGACAGGGTATTTTATCAGCCCCAGCATTTT. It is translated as CASSIRDRVFYQPQHF.